This is a list of T cell receptor beta chains from one sample in a study of identical twins. TCRdb recomputed calls from the 5' RACE reads with MiXCR, one row per CDR3 protein. The sample consists of more than 1.5 million distinct CDR3 sequences, less than 35% of them appearing once. Input material: cord blood. These receptors were collected from a newborn girl in good health. CDR3s include the opening cysteine and the closing phenylalanine or tryptophan. Fields, in order: V gene, J gene, clone size, CDR3 protein. Expanded clones get a size class; other rows say once, few or many, or leave the size out.

TRBV7-2,NA,NA,CASSFDPSSHEQYF
TRBV20-1,TRBJ1-2,NA,CSALWGTGDGYTF
TRBV7-2,TRBJ1-2,few,CASSLDGRAYGYTF
TRBV5-5,TRBJ2-3,once,CASSWGASGRTDTQYF
TRBV29-1,TRBJ2-1,few,CSEGPSYNEQFF
TRBV12-3/TRBV12-4,TRBJ1-3,NA,CASSPQTGISGNTIYF
TRBV5-1,TRBJ2-1,few,CASSLVQGEQFF
TRBV7-2,NA,NA,CASRPERGGLGEETQYF
TRBV29-1,TRBJ2-1,many,CSVGHTGPTNEQFF
TRBV5-1,TRBJ1-4,few,CASSPSGQGYEKLFF
TRBV25-1,TRBJ2-2,few,CASSEAGGPGELFF
TRBV4-1,TRBJ1-6,NA,CASSQDPLKGNSPLHF
TRBV20-1,TRBJ2-1,NA,CSARRGPHGHEQFF
TRBV21-1,TRBJ2-3,NA,CATKPGLAGGGDTQYF
TRBV11-2,TRBJ2-4,few,CASRTGENIQYF
TRBV4-1,TRBJ1-2,NA,CASSQDPWTGANGYTF
TRBV3-1,TRBJ1-6,NA,CASSNRDKNSPLHF
TRBV7-6,TRBJ2-7,few,CASSLEYDTRYEQYF
TRBV25-1,TRBJ2-5,NA,CASSEREGQETQYF
TRBV7-9,TRBJ2-3,few,CASTDSGGSTDTQYF
TRBV6-1,TRBJ2-2,NA,CASRRGLVGELFF
TRBV29-1,TRBJ1-2,many,CSVAPGQGNYGYTF
TRBV10-3,TRBJ1-5,NA,CAISEGKGSQPQHF
TRBV29-1,TRBJ2-1,many,CSVALGYEQFF
TRBV24-1,NA,few,CATGAGAPYNEQYF
TRBV20-1,TRBJ2-1,many,CSAIRGPYYNEQFF
TRBV28,TRBJ2-5,few,CASSFTGMKTQYF
TRBV28,TRBJ2-1,NA,CASSPWEDAYNEQFF
TRBV2,TRBJ2-3,few,CASSVWTADTQYF
TRBV6-6,TRBJ2-1,NA,CASQKLAGVPYNEQFF
TRBV29-1,TRBJ1-2,NA,CSVDRSANYGYTF
TRBV20-1,TRBJ2-3,NA,CSASIASTDTQYF
TRBV11-1,TRBJ2-1,few,CASSGVTGMEFF
TRBV13,TRBJ2-7,few,CASSPRDRGAYEQYF
TRBV7-2,TRBJ2-5,many,CASSPWTLQETQYF
TRBV24-1,TRBJ2-2,NA,CATRTGANTGELFF
TRBV20-1,TRBJ2-3,NA,CSARDRFRTDTQYF
TRBV7-2,TRBJ2-7,NA,CASSLMVPGGARYEQYF
TRBV12-3/TRBV12-4,TRBJ2-1,few,CASSSDPNNEQFF
TRBV25-1,TRBJ2-3,few,CASSESLTSGGDTQYF
TRBV20-1,TRBJ2-1,few,CSARVRTEQFF
TRBV3-1,TRBJ2-5,NA,CASSLPGALETQYF
TRBV6-5,TRBJ2-7,NA,CASSYQRGGEQYF
TRBV24-1,TRBJ2-1,many,CATSDVRTGLNEQFF
TRBV12-3/TRBV12-4,TRBJ1-5,few,CASSHRDRGDQPQHF
TRBV6-1,TRBJ2-5,NA,CASWAGAGETQYF
TRBV11-2,TRBJ2-7,few,CASSPGTGGYSAYEQYF
TRBV7-2,TRBJ2-7,NA,CASSLAGLDDSSYEQYF
TRBV12-3/TRBV12-4,NA,NA,CASRNSLPLAGGRDEQYF
TRBV27,TRBJ1-2,NA,CASSSPLRGGPNYGYTF
TRBV2,TRBJ1-1,many,CASRFGENTEAFF
TRBV11-2,TRBJ1-2,NA,CASSRGDARGYTF